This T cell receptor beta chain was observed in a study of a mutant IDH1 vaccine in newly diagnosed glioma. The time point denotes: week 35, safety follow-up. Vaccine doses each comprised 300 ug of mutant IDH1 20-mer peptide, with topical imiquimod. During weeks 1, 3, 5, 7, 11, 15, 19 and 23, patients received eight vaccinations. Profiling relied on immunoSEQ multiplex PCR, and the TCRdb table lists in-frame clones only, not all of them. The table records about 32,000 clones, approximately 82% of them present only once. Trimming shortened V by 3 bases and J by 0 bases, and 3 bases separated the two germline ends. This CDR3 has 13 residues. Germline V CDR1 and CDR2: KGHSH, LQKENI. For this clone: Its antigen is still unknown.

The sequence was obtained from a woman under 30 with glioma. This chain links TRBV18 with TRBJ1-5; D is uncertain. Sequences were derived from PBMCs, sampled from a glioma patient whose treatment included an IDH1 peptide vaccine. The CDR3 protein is CASSPDSNQPQHF. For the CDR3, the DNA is TGTGCCAGCTCACCGGATAGCAATCAGCCCCAGCATTTT.